This T cell receptor (beta chain) came from a study of CD8 T cells in ankylosing spondylitis. General study points: In ankylosing spondylitis patients, matched synovial fluid reportedly showed significant enrichment of disease-linked clones.

Comment on this clonotype: Antigen: not known.

The trim removed 5 bases at V and 0 bases at J, leaving 10 bases unmatched. CDR3 length equals 16 residues. Germline CDR1 is MDHEN and CDR2 is SYDVKM. Quantitative molecular-barcoded 5'-RACE generated the TCR beta libraries. A single record per CDR3 protein comes from TCRdb applying MiXCR to the 5' RACE reads. The repertoire consists of about 400,000 distinct CDR3 sequences, with 20% to 25% occurring once and the leading ten covering about 12%. V gene TRBV28 combines with J gene TRBJ2-7; 7 bases match TRBD1. The receptor was derived from a male donor with ankylosing spondylitis or in good health (not recorded which). Material: blood, either unsorted or a sorted T cell fraction (not recorded which). CDR3 sequence reads: CASSLPEGDSSYEQYF. DNA for the CDR3: TGTGCCAGCAGTCTCCCCGAGGGGGACAGCTCCTACGAGCAGTACTTC. Supplemented by reference TRBV28 and TRBJ2-7, the full variable domain reads DVKVTQSSRYLVKRTGEKVFLECVQDMDHENMFWYRQDPGLGLRLIYFSYDVKMKEKGDIPEGYSVSREKKERFSLILESASTNQTSMYLCASSLPEGDSSYEQYFGPGTRLTVT.